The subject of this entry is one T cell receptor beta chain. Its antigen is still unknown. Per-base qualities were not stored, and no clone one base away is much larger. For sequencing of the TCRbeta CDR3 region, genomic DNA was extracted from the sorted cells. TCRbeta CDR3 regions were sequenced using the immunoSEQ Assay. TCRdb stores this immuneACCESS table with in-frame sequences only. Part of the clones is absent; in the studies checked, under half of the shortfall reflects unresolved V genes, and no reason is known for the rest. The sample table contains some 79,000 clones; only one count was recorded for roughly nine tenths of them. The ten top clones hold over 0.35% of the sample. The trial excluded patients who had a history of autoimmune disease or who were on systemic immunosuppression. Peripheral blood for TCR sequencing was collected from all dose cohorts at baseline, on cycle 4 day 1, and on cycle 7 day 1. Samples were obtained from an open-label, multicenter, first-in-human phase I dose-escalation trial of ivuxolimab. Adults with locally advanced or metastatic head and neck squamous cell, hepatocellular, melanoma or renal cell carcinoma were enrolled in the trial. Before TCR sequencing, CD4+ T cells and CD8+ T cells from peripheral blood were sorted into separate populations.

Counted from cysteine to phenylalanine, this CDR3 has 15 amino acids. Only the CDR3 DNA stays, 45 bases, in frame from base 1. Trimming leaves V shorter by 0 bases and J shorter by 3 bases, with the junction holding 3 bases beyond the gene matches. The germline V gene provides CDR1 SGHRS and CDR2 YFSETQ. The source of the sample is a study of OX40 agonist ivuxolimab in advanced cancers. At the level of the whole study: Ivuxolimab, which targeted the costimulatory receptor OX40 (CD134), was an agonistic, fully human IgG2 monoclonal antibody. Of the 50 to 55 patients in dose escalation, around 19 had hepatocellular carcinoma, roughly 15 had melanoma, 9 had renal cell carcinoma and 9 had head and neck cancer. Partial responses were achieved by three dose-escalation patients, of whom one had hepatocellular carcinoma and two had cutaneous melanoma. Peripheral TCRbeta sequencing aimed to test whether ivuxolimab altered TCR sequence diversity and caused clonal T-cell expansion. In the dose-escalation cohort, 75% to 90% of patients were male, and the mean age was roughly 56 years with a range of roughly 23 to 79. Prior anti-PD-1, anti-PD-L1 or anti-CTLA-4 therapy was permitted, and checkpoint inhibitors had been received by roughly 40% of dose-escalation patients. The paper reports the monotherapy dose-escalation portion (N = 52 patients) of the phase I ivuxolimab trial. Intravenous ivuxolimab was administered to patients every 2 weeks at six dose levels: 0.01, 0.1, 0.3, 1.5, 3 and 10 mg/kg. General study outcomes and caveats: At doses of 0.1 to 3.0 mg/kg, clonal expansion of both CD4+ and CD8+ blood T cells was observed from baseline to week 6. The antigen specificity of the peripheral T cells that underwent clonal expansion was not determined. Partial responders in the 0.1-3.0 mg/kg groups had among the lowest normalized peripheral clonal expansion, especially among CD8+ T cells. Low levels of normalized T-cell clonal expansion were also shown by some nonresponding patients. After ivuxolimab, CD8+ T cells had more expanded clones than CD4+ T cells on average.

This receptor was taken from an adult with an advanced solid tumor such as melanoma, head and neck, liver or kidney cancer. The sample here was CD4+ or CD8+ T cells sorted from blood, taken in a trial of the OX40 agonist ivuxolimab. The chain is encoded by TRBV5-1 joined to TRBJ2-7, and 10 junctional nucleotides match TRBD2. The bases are TGCGCCAGCAGCTTGGAACTAGCGGGAAACTACGAGCAGTACTTC. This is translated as CASSLELAGNYEQYF.